Presented here are 20 T cell receptor beta chains from one specimen sequenced in a study of Graves' ophthalmopathy and Graves' hyperthyroidism. RNA transcripts were the template, and TCR beta CDR3 regions were amplified from them. HTBI primers were employed in first-round RT-PCR, then a second-round multiplex PCR followed. TCRdb analysed the multiplex PCR reads with MiXCR anew, one entry per CDR3 protein. The table records roughly 700,000 distinct CDR3 sequences, roughly 40% of them present only once. Sequenced input: peripheral blood. These receptors were obtained from an adult man with Graves' ophthalmopathy.

This chain uses TRBV7-3 with TRBJ2-5, with D maybe TRBD2 (5 bases). V shed 1 base and J shed 10 bases, with 25 bases lying between them. CDR3 length: 17 residues. Germline CDR1 and CDR2: SGHTA and FQGTGA. The CDR3 DNA reads TGTGCCAGCAGCTTAATCCCTTTATTAGCGAAAGAAGAAAGCCAGTACTTC. This translates into CASSLIPLLAKEESQYF.

This clonotype appeared a few times. The genes are TRBV24-1 and TRBJ2-2, with a tentative D call TRBD1 (6 bases). V gave up 2 bases and J gave up 6 bases, with 21 bases separating them. Germline CDR1 and CDR2: KGHDR and SFDVKD. The CDR3 totals 18 residues. The CDR3: CATSDSLYQTGHPGELFF. CDR3 in DNA: TGTGCCACCAGTGATTCCCTCTATCAGACAGGACATCCCGGGGAGCTGTTTTTT.

Concerning this clonotype itself: Given a much more abundant clone one base away, this may be a read error. This rearrangement joins TRBV2 to TRBJ2-7; D is unclear. Germline V CDR1 and CDR2: SNHLY, FYNNEI. The CDR3 covers 11 residues. V lost 5 bases to trimming and J lost 5 bases, with 7 bases between them. CDR3 region: CASSHTHEQYF. In DNA form, the CDR3 reads TGTGCCAGCAGTCATACCCACGAGCAGTACTTC.

In this sample, this clonotype turned up a few times. A much more abundant neighbour one base away suggests this may be a read error. This chain links TRBV20-1 with TRBJ1-5, with D possibly matching TRBD1 (6 bases). The CDR3 is 13 amino acids. The germline V gene encodes CDR1 DFQATT and CDR2 SNEGSKA (reference sequence). CDR3 loop: CSTTGPPYQSQHF. For the CDR3, the DNA is TGCAGTACTACAGGGCCCCCGTATCAGTCCCAGCATTTT.

This clonotype was found a few times. V gene TRBV6-6 combines with J gene TRBJ2-5; no clear D. CDR3 size: 15 residues. The V and J ends lost 0 bases and 2 bases respectively, with 10 bases between them. Germline CDR1 and CDR2: MNHNY and SVGAGI (reference sequence). The CDR3 DNA follows: TGTGCCAGCAGTTACTCGAGCCAAGGGCAAGAGACCCAGTACTTC. This gives the protein CASSYSSQGQETQYF.

The table lists this clonotype with a few counts. The chain carries TRBV29-1 and TRBJ2-3; TRBD2 matches 8 bases. The V gene's germline CDR1 is SQVTM and CDR2 ANQGSEA. The CDR3 runs to 14 residues. V was clipped by 5 bases and J by 1 base; unmatched bases: 5. The CDR3 sequence is CSVPQAGGTDTQYF. Written as DNA, the CDR3 is TGCAGCGTTCCCCAAGCGGGAGGCACAGATACGCAGTATTTT.

The chain is built from TRBV10-1 and TRBJ2-5; TRBD2 matches at 7 bases. The V and J ends lost 0 bases and 5 bases, in that order; junction bases with no gene match: 9. From germline, CDR1 is WNHNN and CDR2 SYGVQD (reference sequence). The CDR3 spans 16 residues. The DNA of the CDR3 is TGCGCCAGCAGTGAGTCCGGGGGAGGGTCTGAGGAGACCCAGTACTTC. Encoded protein: CASSESGGGSEETQYF.

The V call is TRBV28, the J call TRBJ1-6; 9 bases are shared with TRBD1. The CDR3 totals 15 residues. Trimming at V came to 6 bases and at J to 9 bases, leaving 9 bases not matched to a gene. The germline gives CDR1 MDHEN, CDR2 SYDVKM. As DNA, the CDR3 is TGTGCCAGCAGACCTGGGACAGGGTTCGGTTCACCCCTCCACTTT. Its protein is CASRPGTGFGSPLHF.

The chain is built from TRBV20-1 and TRBJ2-7; the match to TRBD2 covers 8 bases. V gave up 6 bases and J gave up 7 bases; unmatched junction bases: 20. The V gene's germline CDR1 is DFQATT and CDR2 SNEGSKA (reference sequence). The CDR3 loop spans 16 amino acids. Here the CDR3 reads CSARPSGTRGLGEQYF. For the CDR3, the DNA is TGCAGTGCAAGACCTTCCGGGACTAGGGGACTTGGGGAGCAGTACTTC.

This clonotype occurred a few times. The chain carries TRBV7-8 and TRBJ1-2; the match to TRBD1 covers 7 bases. From germline, CDR1 is SGHVS and CDR2 FQNEAQ. With V trimmed by 5 bases and J by 3 bases, 9 bases remained unmatched. The CDR3 is 15 residues long. CDR3 residues: CASSQAGGSDYGYTF. In DNA form, the CDR3 reads TGTGCCAGCAGCCAAGCAGGGGGATCAGACTATGGCTACACCTTC.

In its sample, this clonotype was seen many times. The chain joins TRBV5-6 to TRBJ1-1; D is undetermined. Trimming took off 4 bases at V and 1 base at J, with 8 bases between the two ends. The CDR3 loop spans 13 amino acids. Germline V lookup: CDR1 SGHDT, CDR2 YYEEEE. Here the CDR3 DNA reads TGTGCCAGCAGCCCCCTGGGGAACACTGAAGCTTTCTTT. It is translated as CASSPLGNTEAFF.

This sequence joins TRBV7-2 and TRBJ2-2, with 11 bases lining up with TRBD2. The ends lost 2 bases at V and 0 bases at J; junction bases unmatched: 8. Germline CDR1 reads SGHTA; CDR2 reads FQGNSA. The CDR3 loop spans 19 amino acids. The CDR3 protein is CASSLRHTSGRTNTGELFF. The CDR3 nucleotides are TGTGCCAGCAGCTTACGCCACACTAGCGGGAGAACGAACACCGGGGAGCTGTTTTTT.

V and J are TRBV20-1 and TRBJ2-5, with a weak D call TRBD1 (6 bases). CDR3 size: 13 residues. CDR1 DFQATT and CDR2 SNEGSKA come from the germline V gene (reference sequence). V was trimmed by 3 bases and J by 1 base, leaving 9 bases between them. CDR3 sequence reads: CSASRGGQETQYF. For the CDR3, the DNA is TGCAGTGCTAGTAGAGGGGGCCAAGAGACCCAGTACTTC.

The gene calls are TRBV11-2 and TRBJ2-7; maybe TRBD1 (6 bases). The CDR3 is 15 residues long. Trimming took 11 bases from V and 1 from J, leaving 21 bases between them. The germline V gene has CDR1 SGHAT and CDR2 FQNNGV. The CDR3 coding sequence is TGTGCCTGGAGTCGCAGGGGATGGAGTTCCTACGAGCAGTACTTC. Protein: CAWSRRGWSSYEQYF. The entire variable domain, with the rest obtained from reference TRBV11-2 and TRBJ2-7, is as follows: EAGVAQSPRYKIIEKRQSVAFWCNPISGHATLYWYQQILGQGPKLLIQFQNNGVVDDSQLPKDRFSAERLKGVDSTLKIQPAKLEDSAVYLCAWSRRGWSSYEQYFGPGTRLTVT.

Concerning this clonotype: A clone one base away is much larger, so this may be a read error. The chain links TRBV7-2 to TRBJ2-7; a weak D match, TRBD2 (5 bases). There are 13 residues in the CDR3. V was trimmed by 5 bases and J by 5 bases, leaving 13 bases between them. CDR1 is SGHTA and CDR2 is FQGNSA in the germline V gene. CDR3 coding DNA: TGTGCCAGCAGCACCCTAGGAGGTGACGAGCAGTACTTC. This codes for CASSTLGGDEQYF.

This clonotype was observed a few times. The rearrangement joins TRBV20-1 to TRBJ1-5; 9 nucleotides line up with TRBD1. Unmatched junction bases numbered 13, after V lost 6 bases and J lost 4 bases. CDR3 length equals 16 residues. Germline V gene sequence: CDR1 DFQATT, CDR2 SNEGSKA (reference sequence). Here the CDR3 DNA reads TGCAGTGCCACCCCGGGACAGGGCGGGAGGAATCAGCCCCAGCATTTT. This codes for CSATPGQGGRNQPQHF.

To note about this clonotype: This may come from a read error, since a much larger clone is one base off. This chain connects TRBV7-9 to TRBJ1-1; D is uncertain. Germline V gives CDR1 SEHNR, CDR2 FQNEAQ (reference sequence). Trimming left V 10 bases short and J 0 bases short, with 12 bases between. The CDR3 is 13 residues long. CDR3 sequence (DNA): TGTGCCAACAGTCGAAACGTGAACACTGAAGCTTTCTTT. This sequence encodes CANSRNVNTEAFF. Variable domain in full (rest from reference TRBV7-9 and TRBJ1-1): DTGVSQNPRHKITKRGQNVTFRCDPISEHNRLYWYRQTLGQGPEFLTYFQNEAQLEKSRLLSDRFSAERPKGSFSTLEIQRTEQGDSAMYLCANSRNVNTEAFFGQGTRLTVV.

Regarding this clonotype: Since a much larger clone is just one base distant, this may be a read error. In nucleotides, the CDR3 is TGTGCCAGTAGTCCGAAGATGACACCTACTATGAACGCTGAAGCTTTCTTT. Protein product: CASSPKMTPTMNAEAFF. This chain joins TRBV19 and TRBJ1-1, with unresolved D. The CDR3 covers 17 residues. Germline V gene sequence: CDR1 LNHDA, CDR2 SQIVND (reference sequence).

The J gene is TRBJ2-5, the V gene TRBV20-1; TRBD2 agrees at 8 bases. CDR1 and CDR2 from the germline V gene are DFQATT and SNEGSKA (reference sequence). V lost 6 bases to trimming and J lost 5 bases; unmatched junction nucleotides: 8. The CDR3 sequence is 13 residues long. The CDR3 nucleotides are TGCAGTGCAACCCCGTCGGGGGGGGAGACCCAGTACTTC. This codes for CSATPSGGETQYF.

This clonotype has only a few counts. The CDR3 region has the DNA TGCGCCAGCAGCCAAGTTCGGGGCGGCTACACCTTC. This sequence encodes CASSQVRGGYTF. The chain uses TRBV4-3 and TRBJ1-2; D possibly corresponds to TRBD1 (5 bases). V was clipped by 1 base and J by 8 bases, with 8 bases between them. The CDR3 contains 12 residues. Germline V CDR1 and CDR2: LGHNA, YSLEER.